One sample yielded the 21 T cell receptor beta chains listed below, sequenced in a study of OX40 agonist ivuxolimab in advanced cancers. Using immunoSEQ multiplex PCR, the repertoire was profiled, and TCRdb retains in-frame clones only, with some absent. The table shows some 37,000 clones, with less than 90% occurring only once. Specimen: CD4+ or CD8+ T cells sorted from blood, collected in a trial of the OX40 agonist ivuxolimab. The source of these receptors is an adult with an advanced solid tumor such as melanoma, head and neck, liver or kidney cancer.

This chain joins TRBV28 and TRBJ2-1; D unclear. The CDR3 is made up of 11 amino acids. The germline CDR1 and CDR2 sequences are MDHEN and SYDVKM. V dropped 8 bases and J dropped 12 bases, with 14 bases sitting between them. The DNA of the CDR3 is TGTGCCAGCGCCCTCGGCCTGGGGCAGTTCTTC. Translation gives CASALGLGQFF.

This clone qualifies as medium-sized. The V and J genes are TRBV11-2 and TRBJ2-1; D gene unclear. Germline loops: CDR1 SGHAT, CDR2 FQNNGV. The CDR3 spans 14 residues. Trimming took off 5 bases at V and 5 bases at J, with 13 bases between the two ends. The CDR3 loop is CASSIQVIDNEQFF. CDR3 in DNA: TGTGCCAGCAGCATCCAGGTGATAGACAATGAGCAGTTCTTC.

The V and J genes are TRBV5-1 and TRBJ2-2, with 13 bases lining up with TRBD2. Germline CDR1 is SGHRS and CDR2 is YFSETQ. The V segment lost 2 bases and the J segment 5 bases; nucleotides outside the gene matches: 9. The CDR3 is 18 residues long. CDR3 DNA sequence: TGCGCCAGCAGCTTCTCCGGGACTAGCGGGACGGGTACCGGGGAGCTGTTTTTT. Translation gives CASSFSGTSGTGTGELFF. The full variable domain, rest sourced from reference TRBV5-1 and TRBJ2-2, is KAGVTQTPRYLIKTRGQQVTLSCSPISGHRSVSWYQQTPGQGLQFLFEYFSETQRNKGNFPGRFSGRQFSNSRSEMNVSTLELGDSALYLCASSFSGTSGTGTGELFFGEGSRLTVL.

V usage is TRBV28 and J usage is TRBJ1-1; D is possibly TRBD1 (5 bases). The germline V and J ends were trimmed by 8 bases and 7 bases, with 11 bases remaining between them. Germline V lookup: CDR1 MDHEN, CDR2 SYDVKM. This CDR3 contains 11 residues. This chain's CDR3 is CASLGAIEAFF. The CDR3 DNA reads TGTGCCAGCTTAGGGGCCATTGAAGCTTTCTTT.

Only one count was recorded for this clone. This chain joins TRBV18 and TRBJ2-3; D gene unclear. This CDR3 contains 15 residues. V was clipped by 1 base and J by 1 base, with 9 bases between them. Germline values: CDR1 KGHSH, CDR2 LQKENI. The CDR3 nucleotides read TGTGCCAGCTCACCACGCTTAGGTCGCACAGATACGCAGTATTTT. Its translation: CASSPRLGRTDTQYF.

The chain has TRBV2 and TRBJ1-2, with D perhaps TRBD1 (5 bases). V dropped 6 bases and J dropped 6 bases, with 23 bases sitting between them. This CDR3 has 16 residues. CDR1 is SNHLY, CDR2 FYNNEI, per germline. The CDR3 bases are TGTGCCAGCAGGGCCAGACCGACAGCCCCGCGGCATGGCTACACCTTC. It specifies CASRARPTAPRHGYTF.

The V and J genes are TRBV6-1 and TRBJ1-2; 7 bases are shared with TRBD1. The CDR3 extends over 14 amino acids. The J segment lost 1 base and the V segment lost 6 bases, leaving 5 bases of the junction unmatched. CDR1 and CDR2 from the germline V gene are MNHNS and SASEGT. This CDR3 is CASRETGVNYGYTF. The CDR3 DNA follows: TGTGCCAGCAGAGAAACAGGGGTTAACTATGGCTACACCTTC.

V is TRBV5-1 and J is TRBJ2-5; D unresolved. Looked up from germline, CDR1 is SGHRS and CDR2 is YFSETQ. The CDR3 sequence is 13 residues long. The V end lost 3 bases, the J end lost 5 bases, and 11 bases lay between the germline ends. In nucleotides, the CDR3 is TGCGCCAGCAGCTCCCCGGGCCCCGAGACCCAGTACTTC. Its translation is CASSSPGPETQYF.

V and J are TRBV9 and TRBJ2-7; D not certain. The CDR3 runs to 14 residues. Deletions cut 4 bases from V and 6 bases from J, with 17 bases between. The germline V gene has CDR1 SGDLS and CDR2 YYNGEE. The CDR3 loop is CASSPDPIRLEQYF. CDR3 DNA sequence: TGTGCCAGCAGCCCCGATCCCATACGTCTCGAGCAGTACTTC.

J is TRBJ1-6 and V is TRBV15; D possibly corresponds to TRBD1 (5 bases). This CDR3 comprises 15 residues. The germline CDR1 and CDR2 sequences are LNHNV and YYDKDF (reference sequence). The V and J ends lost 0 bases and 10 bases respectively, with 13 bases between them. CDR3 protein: CATSREQQANSPLHF. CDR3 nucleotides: TGTGCCACCAGCAGAGAACAACAGGCGAACTCACCCCTCCACTTT.

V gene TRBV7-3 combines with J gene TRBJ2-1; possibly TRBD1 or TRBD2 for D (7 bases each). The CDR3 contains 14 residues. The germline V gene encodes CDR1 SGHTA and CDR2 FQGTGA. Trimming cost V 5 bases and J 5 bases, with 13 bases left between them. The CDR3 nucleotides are TGTGCCAGCAGCCCCCAGGGGGGGGACAATGAGCAGTTCTTC. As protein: CASSPQGGDNEQFF.

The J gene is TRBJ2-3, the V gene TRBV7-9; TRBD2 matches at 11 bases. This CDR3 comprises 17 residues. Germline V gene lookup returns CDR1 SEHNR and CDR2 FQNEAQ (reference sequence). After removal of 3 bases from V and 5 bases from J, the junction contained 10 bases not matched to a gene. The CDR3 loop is CASSLGLSGGALDTQYF. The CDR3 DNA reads TGTGCCAGCAGCTTGGGACTTAGCGGGGGGGCCCTAGATACGCAGTATTTT.

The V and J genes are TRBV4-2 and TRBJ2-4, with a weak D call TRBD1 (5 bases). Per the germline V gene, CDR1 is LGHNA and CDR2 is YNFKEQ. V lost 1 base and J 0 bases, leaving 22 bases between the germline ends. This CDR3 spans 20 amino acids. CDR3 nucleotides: TGTGCCAGCAGCCAAGCCTGGCCCCACAGGACCTCTATAGCCAAAAACATTCAGTACTTC. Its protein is CASSQAWPHRTSIAKNIQYF.

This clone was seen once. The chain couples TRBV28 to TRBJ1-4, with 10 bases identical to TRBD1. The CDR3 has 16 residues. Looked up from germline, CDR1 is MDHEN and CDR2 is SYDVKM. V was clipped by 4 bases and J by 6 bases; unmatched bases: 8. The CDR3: CASSSPGTGEDEKLFF. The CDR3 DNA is TGTGCCAGCAGTTCGCCCGGGACAGGGGAAGATGAAAAACTGTTTTTT.

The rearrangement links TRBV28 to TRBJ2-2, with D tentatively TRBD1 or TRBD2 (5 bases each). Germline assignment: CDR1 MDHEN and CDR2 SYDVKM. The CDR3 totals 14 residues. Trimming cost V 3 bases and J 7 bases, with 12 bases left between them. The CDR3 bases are TGTGCCAGCAGTTTGCAATGGGGGAGCGGGGAGCTGTTTTTT. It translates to CASSLQWGSGELFF.

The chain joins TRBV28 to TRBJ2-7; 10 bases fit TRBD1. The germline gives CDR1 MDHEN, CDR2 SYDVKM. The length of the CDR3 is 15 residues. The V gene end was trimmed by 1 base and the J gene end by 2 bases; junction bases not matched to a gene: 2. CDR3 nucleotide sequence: TGTGCCAGCAGTTTATCTGGGACAGGGGCCTACGAGCAGTACTTC. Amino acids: CASSLSGTGAYEQYF.

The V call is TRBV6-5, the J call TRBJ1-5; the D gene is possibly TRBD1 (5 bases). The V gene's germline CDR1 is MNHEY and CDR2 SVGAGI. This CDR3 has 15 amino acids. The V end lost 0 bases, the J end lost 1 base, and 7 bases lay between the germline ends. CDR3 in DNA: TGTGCCAGCAGTTACTCGGGGCAGAGCAATCAGCCCCAGCATTTT. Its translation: CASSYSGQSNQPQHF.

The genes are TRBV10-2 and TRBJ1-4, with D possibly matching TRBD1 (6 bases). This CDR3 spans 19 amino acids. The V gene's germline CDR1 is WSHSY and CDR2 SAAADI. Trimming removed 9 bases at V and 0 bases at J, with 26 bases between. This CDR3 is CARAVVDRRIFATNEKLFF. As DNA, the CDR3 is TGCGCCAGAGCTGTCGTGGACAGACGTATATTCGCAACTAATGAAAAACTGTTTTTT.

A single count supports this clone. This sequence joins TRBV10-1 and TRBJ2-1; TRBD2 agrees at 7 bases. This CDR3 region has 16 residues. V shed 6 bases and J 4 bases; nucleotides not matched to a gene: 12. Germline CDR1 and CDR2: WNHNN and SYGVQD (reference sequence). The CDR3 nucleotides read TGCGCCAGCAGCCCCAGTGGAACTAGCGCATACAATGAGCAGTTCTTC. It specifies CASSPSGTSAYNEQFF.

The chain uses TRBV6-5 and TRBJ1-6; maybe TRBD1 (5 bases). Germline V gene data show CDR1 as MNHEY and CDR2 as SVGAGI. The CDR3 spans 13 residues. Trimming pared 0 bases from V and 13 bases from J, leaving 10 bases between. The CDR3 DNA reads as TGTGCCAGCAGTTACTCGAAGGGGTCCCCCCTCCACTTT. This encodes CASSYSKGSPLHF.

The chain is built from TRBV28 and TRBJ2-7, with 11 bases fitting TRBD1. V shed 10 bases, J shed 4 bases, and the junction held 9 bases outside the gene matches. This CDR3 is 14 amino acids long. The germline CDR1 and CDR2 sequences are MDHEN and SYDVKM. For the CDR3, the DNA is TGTGCCACCGTCACGGGGACAGGGGGGTACGAGCAGTACTTC. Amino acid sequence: CATVTGTGGYEQYF.